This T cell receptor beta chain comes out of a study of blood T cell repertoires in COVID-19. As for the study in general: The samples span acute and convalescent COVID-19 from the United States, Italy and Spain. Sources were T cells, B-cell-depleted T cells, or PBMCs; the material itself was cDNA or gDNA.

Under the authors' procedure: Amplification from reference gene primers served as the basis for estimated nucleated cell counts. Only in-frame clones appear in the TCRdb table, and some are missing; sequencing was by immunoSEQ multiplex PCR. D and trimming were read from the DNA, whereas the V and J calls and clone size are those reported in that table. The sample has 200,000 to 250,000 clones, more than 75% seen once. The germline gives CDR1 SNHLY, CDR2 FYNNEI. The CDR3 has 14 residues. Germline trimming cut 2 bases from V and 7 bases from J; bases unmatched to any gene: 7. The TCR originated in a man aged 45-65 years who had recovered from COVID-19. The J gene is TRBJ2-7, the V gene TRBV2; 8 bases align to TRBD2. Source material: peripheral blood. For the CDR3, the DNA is TGTGCCAGCAGTGAAACCGGACTAGCCGGTGAGCAGTACTTC. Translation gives CASSETGLAGEQYF. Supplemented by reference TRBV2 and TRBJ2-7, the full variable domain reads EPEVTQTPSHQVTQMGQEVILRCVPISNHLYFYWYRQILGQKVEFLVSFYNNEISEKSEIFDDQFSVERPDGSNFTLKIRSTKLEDSAMYFCASSETGLAGEQYFGPGTRLTVT.